This T cell receptor beta chain is drawn from a study of cytomegalovirus exposure and HLA in healthy donors. Study findings and constraints: The study found most TCR sequences rare, yet found some public TCRs in many donors. The tendency of first-cohort TCR clusters to co-occur in the roughly 130 validation repertoires emerged from a later analysis. The investigators catalogued 150 to 200 TCR beta chains as cytomegalovirus-associated. Both high specificity and high sensitivity reportedly marked the classifier's diagnosis of cytomegalovirus status.

As for this clone: Its antigen is not identified.

V dropped 0 bases and J dropped 5; count of bases not matched to a gene: 4. Per germline, CDR1 SGHRS and CDR2 YFSETQ. The CDR3 runs 15 residues. The table came from immunoSEQ multiplex PCR; TCRdb's copy has only in-frame clones and leaves some out. The sample has about 78,000 clones, almost 97% seen once. Sequencing was carried out using PBMCs. The sequence was obtained from a young man in good health and CMV-seropositive. This chain links TRBV5-1 with TRBJ1-1; 10 bases agree with TRBD1. The CDR3 coding sequence is TGCGCCAGCAGCTTGGAGACAGGGGGCCGGACTGAAGCTTTCTTT. Translated: CASSLETGGRTEAFF.